This T cell receptor beta chain was captured by sequencing in a study of T cells after yellow fever vaccination. Worth noting for this clonotype: Its antigen is currently unknown.

Overall study results and limits: One caveat is that FACS-sorted repertoires could contain abundant clonotypes contaminating from the bulk population. At 95% to 96% for CD4 and 88% for CD8, most primary-vaccination clones showed up again after the booster.

TCRdb independently ran MiXCR on the 5' RACE reads; one entry per CDR3 protein. The profile shows a few hundred thousand distinct CDR3 sequences, around 21% of them singletons. The CDR3 has 15 amino acids. Germline V lookup: CDR1 SGDLS, CDR2 YYNGEE. Trimming took 2 bases from V and 3 from J, leaving 15 bases between them. The sequence derives from a man aged 25-40 years who received the YFV17D yellow fever vaccine. V is TRBV9 and J is TRBJ2-7, with a tentative D call TRBD1 (6 bases). This specimen consisted of PBMCs, obtained 15 days after the yellow fever booster vaccination. The CDR3 sequence is CASSVSGAIDYEQYF. The CDR3 bases are TGTGCCAGCAGCGTGTCAGGGGCGATAGACTACGAGCAGTACTTC.